The 5 T cell receptor beta chains below were found in one sample sequenced in a study of blood T cell repertoires in COVID-19. Clones were sequenced by immunoSEQ multiplex PCR, and TCRdb holds only the in-frame ones, with some missing. The table lists over 450,000 clones, around nine tenths of them singletons. Input material: peripheral blood. Receptor source: a woman aged 45 to 65 with COVID-19, enrolled during active disease.

The chain carries TRBV5-8 and TRBJ2-1, with 14 bases fitting TRBD2. Per germline, CDR1 SGHTS and CDR2 YDEGEE. CDR3 size: 18 residues. V was pared by 0 bases and J by 9 bases, with 11 bases of the junction left unmatched. CDR3 in DNA: TGTGCCAGCAGCTTGGGGCCAGGGACTAGCGGGGGCGGAAGTGAGCAGTTCTTC. Protein sequence: CASSLGPGTSGGGSEQFF. The full variable domain, rest sourced from reference TRBV5-8 and TRBJ2-1, is EAGVTQSPTHLIKTRGQQATLRCSPISGHTSVYWYQQALGLGLQFLLWYDEGEERNRGNFPPRFSGRQFPNYSSELNVNALELEDSALYLCASSLGPGTSGGGSEQFFGPGTRLTVL.

V gene TRBV7-2 combines with J gene TRBJ2-2, with TRBD2 matching over 14 bases. Looked up from germline, CDR1 is SGHTA and CDR2 is FQGNSA. CDR3 length: 17 residues. J was trimmed by 2 bases and V by 5 bases; bases with no gene match: 4. The CDR3 DNA is TGTGCCAGCAGCCCGGGACTAGCGGGGGTCAACACCGGGGAGCTGTTTTTT. Protein: CASSPGLAGVNTGELFF. The whole variable domain, filled in from reference TRBV7-2 and TRBJ2-2, reads GAGVSQSPSNKVTEKGKDVELRCDPISGHTALYWYRQSLGQGLEFLIYFQGNSAPDKSGLPSDRFSAERTGGSVSTLTIQRTQQEDSAVYLCASSPGLAGVNTGELFFGEGSRLTVL.

This clone was detected a few times. The chain has TRBV3-1 (or the pseudogene TRBV3-2) and TRBJ2-2; 7 bases align to TRBD1. Germline V CDR1 and CDR2: LGHDT, YNNKEL (reference sequence). Germline trimming cut 4 bases from V and 2 bases from J; bases unmatched to any gene: 10. The CDR3 has 17 residues. CDR3 amino acids: CASSPPRDRANTGELFF. CDR3 in DNA: TGTGCCAGCAGCCCCCCAAGAGACAGGGCTAACACCGGGGAGCTGTTTTTT.

The V call is TRBV5-6, the J call TRBJ1-6; 8 positions match TRBD1. Trimming removed 0 bases from V and 8 bases from J; junction bases left unmatched: 1. CDR1 and CDR2 (germline): SGHDT, YYEEEE. The CDR3 loop spans 14 amino acids. The CDR3 reads CASSLDRGDSPLHF. CDR3 coding DNA: TGTGCCAGCAGCTTGGACAGGGGGGATTCACCCCTCCACTTT.

The chain is built from TRBV12-5 and TRBJ1-1; tentatively, D is TRBD1 (6 bases). In germline, CDR1 is LGHNT, CDR2 FRNRAP. This CDR3 contains 16 residues. Trimming cost V 6 bases and J 0 bases, with 17 bases left between them. The CDR3 nucleotides are TGTGCTAGTGGGCCTCCCCTGCAGGGGCTGAACACTGAAGCTTTCTTT. This codes for CASGPPLQGLNTEAFF.